This T cell receptor beta chain originates from a study of cytomegalovirus exposure and HLA in healthy donors. General study results and limits: What was likely a sequencing artifact was a cluster of highly shared sequence variants. Rates of TCR association differed by HLA locus in a later analysis, with DRB1 highest and HLA-C lowest.

Primers: 60 Vbeta forward and 13 Jbeta reverse. The repertoire was sequenced with immunoSEQ multiplex PCR; TCRdb's copy has only in-frame clones and lacks some. Of some 180,000 clones in the sample, around three quarters were seen once. With respect to this clone: Its antigen is undetermined.

Germline-derived CDR1 and CDR2 are LNHDA and SQIVND (reference sequence). Trimming left V 3 bases short and J 6 bases short, with 9 bases between. The CDR3 is 12 residues long. The chain couples TRBV19 to TRBJ2-7, with D maybe TRBD2 (6 bases). This clonotype was sampled from a young man in good health and CMV-seronegative. Sequencing was performed on PBMCs. The CDR3 reads CASSMAGTEQYF. CDR3 bases: TGTGCCAGTAGTATGGCGGGGACCGAGCAGTACTTC.